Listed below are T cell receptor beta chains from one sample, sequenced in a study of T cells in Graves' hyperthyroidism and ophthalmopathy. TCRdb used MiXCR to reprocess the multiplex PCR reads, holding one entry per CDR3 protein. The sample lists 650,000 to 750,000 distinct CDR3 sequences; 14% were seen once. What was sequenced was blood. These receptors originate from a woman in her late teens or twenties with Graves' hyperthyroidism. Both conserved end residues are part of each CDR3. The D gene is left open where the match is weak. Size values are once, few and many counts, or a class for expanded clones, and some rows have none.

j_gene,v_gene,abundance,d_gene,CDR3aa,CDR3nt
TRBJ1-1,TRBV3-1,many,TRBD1,CASSLQGSTGMNTEAFF,TGTGCCAGCAGCCTACAGGGGTCGACAGGGATGAACACTGAAGCTTTCTTT
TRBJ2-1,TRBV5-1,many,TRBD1,CASSPGRDSSSYNEQFF,TGCGCCAGCAGCCCGGGCCGGGACAGTAGCTCCTACAATGAGCAGTTCTTC
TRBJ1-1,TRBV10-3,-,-,CAISSTGNTEAFF,TGTGCCATCAGTTCTACAGGGAACACTGAAGCTTTCTTT
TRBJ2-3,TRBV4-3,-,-,CASSLVQRFTDTQYF,TGCGCCAGCAGCCTAGTCCAGCGTTTCACAGATACGCAGTATTTT
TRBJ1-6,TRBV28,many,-,CASRRLLEHNSPLHF,TGTGCCAGCAGGCGCCTTTTGGAGCATAATTCACCCCTCCACTTT
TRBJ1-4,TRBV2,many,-,CASSRTATNEKLFF,TGTGCCAGCAGTCGGACAGCAACTAATGAAAAACTGTTTTTT
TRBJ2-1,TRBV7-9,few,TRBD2,CASSFEALADFRGEQFF,TGTGCCAGCAGCTTCGAGGCACTAGCGGACTTCAGGGGTGAGCAGTTCTTC
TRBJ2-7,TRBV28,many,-,CASSFSLGAAPGHEQYF,TGTGCCAGCAGTTTCTCCCTGGGGGCAGCCCCGGGTCACGAGCAGTACTTC
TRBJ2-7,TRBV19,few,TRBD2,CASSSTRRGREGHEQYF,TGTGCCAGTAGTAGCACCCGGCGGGGGCGGGAGGGACACGAGCAGTACTTC
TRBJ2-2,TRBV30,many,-,CAWSYGRANTGELFF,TGTGCCTGGAGTTACGGCAGGGCGAACACCGGGGAGCTGTTTTTT
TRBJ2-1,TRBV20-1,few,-,CSAWTVNEQFF,TGCAGTGCTTGGACTGTTAATGAGCAGTTCTTC
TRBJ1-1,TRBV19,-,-,CASSPGVETEAFF,TGTGCCAGTAGTCCAGGGGTCGAGACTGAAGCTTTCTTT
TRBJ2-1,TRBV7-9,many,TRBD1,CASSLGGTGFHEQFF,TGTGCCAGCAGCTTAGGAGGGACAGGGTTCCATGAGCAGTTCTTC
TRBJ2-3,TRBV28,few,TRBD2,CASSSSGRTTDTQYF,TGTGCCAGCAGTTCTAGCGGGAGAACCACAGATACGCAGTATTTT
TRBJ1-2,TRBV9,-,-,CASSGSTRGHLYGYTF,TGTGCCAGCAGCGGATCGACAAGGGGTCACTTATATGGCTACACCTTC
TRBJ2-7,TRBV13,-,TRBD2,CASSPSTAGLGYNEQYF,TGTGCCAGCAGCCCTTCTACGGCCGGACTAGGGTACAATGAGCAGTACTTC
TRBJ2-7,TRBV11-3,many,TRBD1,CASSRTGGAGYEQYF,TGTGCCAGCAGCCGGACAGGGGGCGCAGGATACGAGCAGTACTTC
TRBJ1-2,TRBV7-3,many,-,CASSLTPGNYYGYTF,TGTGCCAGCAGCTTAACGCCAGGCAACTACTATGGCTACACCTTC
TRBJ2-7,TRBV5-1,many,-,CASRPSEREFYEQYF,TGCGCCAGCCGACCCTCGGAGAGGGAATTCTACGAGCAGTACTTC
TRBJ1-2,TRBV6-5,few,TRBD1,CASSYVFGDRGDGYTF,TGTGCCAGCAGTTACGTCTTCGGGGACAGGGGGGATGGCTACACCTTC
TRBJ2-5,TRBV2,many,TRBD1,CAVGDSAQETQYF,TGTGCCGTCGGGGACAGCGCCCAAGAGACCCAGTACTTC
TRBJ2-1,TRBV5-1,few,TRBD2,CASSPRASGAYNEQFF,TGCGCCAGCAGCCCGCGAGCTAGCGGAGCCTACAATGAGCAGTTCTTC
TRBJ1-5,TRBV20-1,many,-,CSARSVASAQPQHF,TGCAGTGCTAGGAGCGTGGCCTCGGCGCAGCCCCAGCATTTT
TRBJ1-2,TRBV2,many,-,CASSPQGVSNYGYTF,TGTGCCAGCAGTCCGCAGGGAGTTAGTAACTATGGCTACACCTTC
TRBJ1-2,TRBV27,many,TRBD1,CASSLSATGMAYTF,TGTGCCAGCAGTTTATCCGCGACAGGGATGGCCTACACCTTC
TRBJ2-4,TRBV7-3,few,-,CASSSILQYF,TGTGCCAGCAGCTCTATTCTTCAGTACTTC
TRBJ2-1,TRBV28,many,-,CASSSPAGQKQFF,TGTGCCAGCAGTTCCCCAGCGGGACAAAAGCAGTTCTTC
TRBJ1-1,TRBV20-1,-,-,CSAPQGSTEAFF,TGCAGTGCTCCCCAGGGTAGCACTGAAGCTTTCTTT
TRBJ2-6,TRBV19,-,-,CASRPGKTSGANVLTF,TGTGCCAGTAGGCCGGGAAAAACCTCTGGGGCCAACGTCCTGACTTTC
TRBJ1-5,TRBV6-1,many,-,CASSSDSLNQPQHF,TGTGCCAGCAGTTCGGACAGCCTCAATCAGCCCCAGCATTTT
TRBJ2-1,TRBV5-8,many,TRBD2,CASSWGGTYNEQFF,TGTGCCAGCAGCTGGGGGGGGACTTACAATGAGCAGTTCTTC
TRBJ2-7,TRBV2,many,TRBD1,CASSLSRQGAREQYF,TGTGCCAGCAGTTTGAGCCGACAGGGGGCGAGGGAGCAGTACTTC
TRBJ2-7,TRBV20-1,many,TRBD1,CSAAGGQGAYEQYF,TGCAGTGCTGCGGGGGGACAGGGGGCCTACGAGCAGTACTTC
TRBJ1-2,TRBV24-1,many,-,CATSDVGQNYGYTF,TGTGCCACCAGTGATGTCGGACAGAACTATGGCTACACCTTC
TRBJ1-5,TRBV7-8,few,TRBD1,CASSSRQGLQGNQPQHF,TGTGCCAGCAGCTCTAGACAGGGGCTCCAGGGCAATCAGCCCCAGCATTTT
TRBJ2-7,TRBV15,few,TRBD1,CATSRLISGGEQYF,TGTGCCACCAGCAGGCTGATCTCAGGGGGCGAGCAGTACTTC
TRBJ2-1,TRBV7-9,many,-,CASSKGQDNEQFF,TGTGCCAGCAGTAAAGGACAAGACAATGAGCAGTTCTTC
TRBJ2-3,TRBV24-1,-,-,CATSRNTDTQYF,TGTGCCACCAGTCGTAACACAGATACGCAGTATTTT
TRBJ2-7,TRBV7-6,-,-,CAGNRQDEQYF,TGTGCCGGGAATAGGCAGGACGAGCAGTACTTC
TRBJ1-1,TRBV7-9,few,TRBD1,CASSLGGTAEAFF,TGTGCCAGCAGCTTAGGAGGGACAGCTGAAGCTTTCTTT
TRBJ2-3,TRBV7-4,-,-,CASSLGRGLHGPADTQYF,TGTGCCAGCAGCTTAGGGAGGGGCCTCCACGGCCCTGCAGATACGCAGTATTTT
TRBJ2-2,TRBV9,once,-,CASSVSRHREDGDTGELFF,TGTGCCAGCAGCGTCAGTAGGCACAGGGAAGACGGGGATACCGGGGAGCTGTTTTTT
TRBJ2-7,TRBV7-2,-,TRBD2,CASSRGREGTYEQYF,TGTGCCAGCAGCAGGGGGCGGGAGGGAACCTACGAGCAGTACTTC
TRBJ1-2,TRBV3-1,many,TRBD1,CASSQGTGVLNYGYTF,TGTGCCAGCAGCCAAGGGACAGGGGTTCTTAACTATGGCTACACCTTC
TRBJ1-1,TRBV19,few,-,CASSIGGLDTEAFF,TGTGCCAGTAGTATCGGGGGCTTGGACACTGAAGCTTTCTTT
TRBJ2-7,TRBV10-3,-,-,CAISEPGDSYEQYF,TGTGCCATCAGTGAGCCTGGGGACTCCTACGAGCAGTACTTC
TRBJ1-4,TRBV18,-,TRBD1,CASSQLGQHNEKLFF,TGTGCCAGCTCACAGCTGGGACAGCATAATGAAAAACTGTTTTTT
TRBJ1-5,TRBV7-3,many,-,CASSKRTAGQPQHF,TGTGCCAGCAGCAAAAGGACGGCTGGTCAGCCCCAGCATTTT
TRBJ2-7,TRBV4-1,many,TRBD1,CASSRGQQSSYEQYF,TGCGCCAGCAGCCGGGGACAGCAGAGCTCCTACGAGCAGTACTTC